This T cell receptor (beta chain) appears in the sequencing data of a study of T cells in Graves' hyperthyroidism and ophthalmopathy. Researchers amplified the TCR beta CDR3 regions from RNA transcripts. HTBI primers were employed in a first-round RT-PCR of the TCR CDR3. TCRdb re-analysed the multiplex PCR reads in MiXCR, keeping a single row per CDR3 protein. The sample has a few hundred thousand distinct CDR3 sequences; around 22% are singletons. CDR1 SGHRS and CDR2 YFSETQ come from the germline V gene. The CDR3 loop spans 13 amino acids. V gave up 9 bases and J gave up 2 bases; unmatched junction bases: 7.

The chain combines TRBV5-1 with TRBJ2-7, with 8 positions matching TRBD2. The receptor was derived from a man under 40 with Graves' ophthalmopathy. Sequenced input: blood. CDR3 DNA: TGCGCCATCCCGGGGGGGATTCCCTACGAGCAGTACTTC. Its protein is CAIPGGIPYEQYF. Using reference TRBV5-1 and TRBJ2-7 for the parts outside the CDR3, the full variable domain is KAGVTQTPRYLIKTRGQQVTLSCSPISGHRSVSWYQQTPGQGLQFLFEYFSETQRNKGNFPGRFSGRQFSNSRSEMNVSTLELGDSALYLCAIPGGIPYEQYFGPGTRLTVT.